A selection of T cell receptor beta chains follows, all from one sample in a study of T cell responses to AZD1222 COVID-19 vaccine. Assay: immunoSEQ multiplex PCR; the TCRdb copy retains only in-frame clones and omits some. The sample lists about 120,000 clones, around nine tenths occurring once. The sequences come from peripheral blood, collected on day 0 of AZD1222 vaccination. The receptors were sampled from an adult in good health. Each CDR3 is given with its conserved first and last residue. D genes are given only for firm matches. Size tells how often a clone was seen (once, few, many) or the class of an expanded clone, and some rows leave it out.

v_call	j_call	clone_size	d_call	cdr3_aa	cdr3_nt
TRBV5-8	TRBJ2-7	NA	TRBD1	CASSHWDRSQYKQYF	TGTGCCAGCAGCCACTGGGACAGGAGTCAATACAAGCAGTACTTC
TRBV16	TRBJ2-7	NA	TRBD2	CASSGSSGLTYEQYF	TGTGCCAGCAGCGGGTCTAGCGGGCTTACATACGAGCAGTACTTC
TRBV19	TRBJ2-1	NA	NA	CASSTPGGGMNEQFF	TGTGCCAGTAGTACCCCGGGAGGGGGCATGAATGAGCAGTTCTTC
TRBV5-6	TRBJ2-6	NA	TRBD1	CASERLQGNSGANVLTF	TGTGCCAGCGAGAGATTACAGGGGAACTCTGGGGCCAACGTCCTGACTTTC
TRBV4-3	TRBJ1-2	NA	NA	CASSQVGLGNYGYTF	TGCGCCAGCAGCCAAGTTGGCTTGGGTAACTATGGCTACACCTTC
TRBV2	TRBJ2-7	once	NA	CASSEALSEQYF	TGTGCCAGCAGTGAAGCGCTTTCCGAGCAGTACTTC
TRBV7-6	TRBJ2-5	NA	NA	CASSLATANQETQYF	TGTGCCAGCAGCTTAGCTACGGCAAATCAAGAGACCCAGTACTTC
TRBV7-9	TRBJ2-7	NA	TRBD2	CASRPGTSGGLYEQYF	TGTGCCAGCAGGCCCGGGACTAGCGGGGGCCTGTACGAGCAGTACTTC
TRBV6-4	TRBJ2-2	NA	NA	CATARNPNTGELFF	TGTGCCACCGCAAGGAATCCGAACACCGGGGAGCTGTTTTTT
TRBV5-4	TRBJ2-7	NA	TRBD2	CASSTRLAGDPNVEYF	TGTGCCAGCAGCACGAGACTAGCGGGAGATCCTAATGTTGAGTACTTC
TRBV19	TRBJ2-7	NA	NA	CASSIGALSYEQYF	TGTGCCAGTAGTATCGGGGCACTCTCCTACGAGCAGTACTTC
TRBV20-1	TRBJ1-2	NA	NA	CSARGDYGYTF	TGCAGTGCTAGAGGGGACTATGGCTACACCTTC
TRBV19	TRBJ1-5	NA	NA	CASSIWGLGNQPQHF	TGTGCCAGTAGTATATGGGGGCTGGGCAATCAGCCCCAGCATTTT
TRBV19	TRBJ1-4	NA	TRBD1	CASSPGTGYEKLFF	TGTGCCAGTAGTCCCGGGACAGGTTATGAAAAACTGTTTTTT
TRBV28	TRBJ2-3	NA	NA	CASSFGAGSTDTQYF	TGTGCCAGCAGTTTCGGGGCAGGGAGCACAGATACGCAGTATTTT
TRBV27	TRBJ2-3	NA	NA	CASWRGSTQYF	TGTGCCAGCTGGCGGGGAAGTACGCAGTATTTT
TRBV7-2	TRBJ1-1	NA	NA	CASRPGLGRTEAFF	TGTGCCAGCAGACCCGGTCTGGGGCGGACTGAAGCTTTCTTT
TRBV7-2	TRBJ2-5	NA	NA	CASSVQETQYF	TGTGCCAGCAGTGTACAAGAGACCCAGTACTTC
TRBV12-3/TRBV12-4	TRBJ1-2	NA	TRBD1	CASSFGQDYGYTF	TGTGCCAGCAGTTTTGGACAGGACTATGGCTACACCTTC
TRBV3-1/TRBV3-2	TRBJ1-6	few	NA	CASSQLYNSPLHF	TGTGCCAGCAGCCAATTGTATAATTCACCCCTCCACTTT
TRBV4-1	TRBJ1-5	few	NA	CASSQDNGRNNQPQHF	TGCGCCAGCAGCCAAGATAATGGTAGAAACAATCAGCCCCAGCATTTT
TRBV11-2	TRBJ1-4	NA	NA	CASSSPRQGNEKLFF	TGTGCCAGCAGCTCCCCAAGGCAGGGGAATGAAAAACTGTTTTTT
TRBV19	TRBJ1-5	NA	TRBD1	CASVDRGGSNQPQHF	TGTGCCAGTGTAGACAGGGGGGGTAGCAATCAGCCCCAGCATTTT
TRBV10-3	TRBJ1-1	NA	NA	CAISEGGEAFF	TGTGCCATCAGTGAAGGGGGAGAGGCTTTCTTT
TRBV19	TRBJ1-1	NA	NA	CASSIQGNTEAFF	TGTGCCAGTAGTATTCAGGGGAACACTGAAGCTTTCTTT
TRBV28	TRBJ1-6	NA	NA	CASRVAGAPLHF	TGTGCCAGCAGAGTGGCGGGTGCACCCCTCCACTTT
TRBV15	TRBJ2-7	NA	NA	CATSRDVTYEQYF	TGTGCCACCAGCAGGGACGTCACCTACGAGCAGTACTTC
TRBV19	TRBJ1-6	NA	TRBD1	CASSLDRDSPLHF	TGTGCCAGTAGTCTGGACAGGGACTCACCCCTCCACTTT
TRBV14	TRBJ2-7	few	NA	CASSPLTRGGRQYF	TGTGCCAGCAGCCCATTGACTAGAGGGGGCAGGCAGTACTTC
TRBV19	TRBJ1-2	NA	NA	CASSPRGPGYTF	TGTGCCAGTAGCCCGAGGGGCCCGGGCTACACCTTC
TRBV7-8	TRBJ1-4	NA	NA	CASSLLAGLNEKLFF	TGTGCCAGCAGCTTATTGGCAGGCCTCAATGAAAAACTGTTTTTT
TRBV2	TRBJ2-5	NA	NA	CASSAAGASETQYF	TGTGCCAGCAGTGCGGCAGGGGCCTCGGAGACCCAGTACTTC
TRBV4-2	TRBJ2-1	once	TRBD1	CASSQVFGQGAQDEQFF	TGTGCCAGCAGCCAAGTTTTTGGCCAGGGGGCGCAGGATGAGCAGTTCTTC
TRBV7-2	TRBJ1-1	NA	NA	CASSLSVGTEAFF	TGTGCCAGCAGCTTATCAGTGGGCACTGAAGCTTTCTTT
TRBV5-1	TRBJ2-7	NA	NA	CASSGLVGGEQYF	TGCGCCAGCAGCGGATTGGTTGGTGGCGAGCAGTACTTC
TRBV27	TRBJ1-6	few	TRBD1	CASSFRDRGNSPLHF	TGTGCCAGCAGTTTCCGGGACAGGGGGAATTCACCCCTCCACTTT
TRBV9	TRBJ2-1	NA	NA	CASSVATRESYNEQFF	TGTGCCAGCAGCGTTGCCACGCGGGAATCCTACAATGAGCAGTTCTTC
TRBV6-1	TRBJ1-1	NA	NA	CASSEPIRVNTEAFF	TGTGCCAGCAGTGAACCCATCAGGGTGAACACTGAAGCTTTCTTT
TRBV30	TRBJ1-4	NA	NA	CASQEANEKLFF	TGTGCCTCGCAGGAGGCTAATGAAAAACTGTTTTTT
TRBV4-2	TRBJ1-1	NA	NA	CASSQEGSGIRPFF	TGTGCCAGCAGCCAAGAAGGTTCCGGGATACGACCTTTCTTT
TRBV19	TRBJ1-2	NA	NA	CASSRTVPDYGYTF	TGTGCCAGTTCGCGGACTGTTCCCGACTATGGCTACACCTTC
TRBV7-9	TRBJ1-2	NA	NA	CASSGYVNDGYTF	TGTGCCAGCAGCGGGTACGTTAACGATGGCTACACCTTC
TRBV19	TRBJ2-1	NA	NA	CASSRDPGVEQFF	TGTGCCAGTAGTAGGGACCCGGGGGTAGAGCAGTTCTTC
TRBV28	TRBJ2-5	NA	NA	CASSLRETQYF	TGTGCCAGCAGTTTACGAGAGACCCAGTACTTC
TRBV3-1/TRBV3-2	TRBJ2-3	NA	NA	CASSPAGSGDTQYF	TGTGCCAGCAGCCCCGCGGGGAGCGGAGATACGCAGTATTTT
TRBV11-3	TRBJ1-6	NA	NA	CASSSRVNNSPLHF	TGTGCCAGCAGCAGCAGAGTAAATAATTCACCCCTCCACTTT
TRBV5-5	TRBJ1-3	NA	NA	CASSSLVGGLGNTIYF	TGTGCCAGCAGCTCCTTAGTGGGGGGGCTTGGAAACACCATATATTTT
TRBV5-1	TRBJ1-3	NA	TRBD1	CASSLEGRGPTIYF	TGCGCCAGCAGCTTGGAGGGCAGGGGGCCCACCATATATTTT
TRBV11-2	TRBJ2-5	NA	TRBD1	CASSWFGQGGETQYF	TGTGCCAGCAGCTGGTTTGGACAGGGCGGGGAGACCCAGTACTTC